This T cell receptor (beta chain) was captured by sequencing in a study of cytomegalovirus exposure and HLA in healthy donors. The CDR3 loop spans 16 amino acids. Trimming removed 0 bases from V and 3 bases from J, with 15 bases in between. Germline values: CDR1 MNHEY, CDR2 SVGAGI. Use of 60 Vbeta and 13 Jbeta primers characterized the PCR. The repertoire was sequenced with immunoSEQ multiplex PCR; TCRdb's copy has only in-frame clones and lacks some. The sample gives 150,000 or so clones, 84% of which show up once; under 1.1% is in the top ten. On this clone itself: Its specificity is not known.

Overall study results and limits: Compared with the roughly 700-donor mean, an Asian-associated ancestry cluster reportedly had fewer N-insertions, according to a later analysis.

The receptor's source is a man aged 30 to 45 in good health and CMV-seronegative. The chain uses TRBV6-5 and TRBJ2-7; a weak D match, TRBD1 (6 bases). Sequenced: PBMCs. The DNA for the CDR3 is TGTGCCAGCAGTTACTCCGTCGGGCAGGGGATCTACGAGCAGTACTTC. This translates into CASSYSVGQGIYEQYF.